The 22 T cell receptor beta chains presented below share a single source sample, sequenced in a study of shared clonotypes between healthy human individuals. The naive CD8 population came from CD45RO-negative cells selected for CCR7, without terminally differentiated effector memory CD45RA+ cells. The data were produced by immunoSEQ multiplex PCR, yet TCRdb's version contains in-frame clones alone and is incomplete. This sample carries fewer than 1 million clones, 96% of them seen once, and the ten largest clones take about 0.25%. Source material: naive CD8+ T cells sorted from blood. All receptors derive from a young man in good health.

V and J are TRBV6-1 and TRBJ2-1, with D tentatively TRBD2 (6 bases). This CDR3 has 15 residues. The germline V gene has CDR1 MNHNS and CDR2 SASEGT. V lost 3 bases to trimming and J lost 0 bases, with 9 bases between them. The CDR3: CASSDAGSSYNEQFF. The CDR3 DNA follows: TGTGCCAGCAGTGACGCGGGGAGCTCCTACAATGAGCAGTTCTTC.

J is TRBJ2-1 and V is TRBV9, with 8 bases identical to TRBD2. V was clipped by 3 bases and J by 9 bases; unmatched bases: 14. This CDR3 comprises 16 residues. CDR1 and CDR2 (germline): SGDLS, YYNGEE. The CDR3 region is CASSGMRSGSIGEQFF. CDR3 DNA: TGTGCCAGCAGCGGCATGAGGAGCGGGAGTATAGGTGAGCAGTTCTTC.

In nucleotides, the CDR3 is TGTGCCAGCAGCCCCGGGACAGGGTTGCCCGGGGAGCTGTTTTTT. Translating it yields CASSPGTGLPGELFF. V is TRBV7-3 and J is TRBJ2-2, with 9 positions matching TRBD1. This CDR3 has 15 amino acids. After removal of 5 bases from V and 6 bases from J, the junction contained 7 bases not matched to a gene. From germline, CDR1 is SGHTA and CDR2 FQGTGA.

The V and J genes are TRBV9 and TRBJ2-5, with 7 bases aligning to TRBD2. CDR3 length: 15 residues. Germline V CDR1 and CDR2: SGDLS, YYNGEE. Germline trimming cut 0 bases from V and 4 bases from J; bases unmatched to any gene: 6. Written as DNA, the CDR3 is TGTGCCAGCAGCGTAGAGACTAGCTGGGGAGAGACCCAGTACTTC. It is translated as CASSVETSWGETQYF.

V is TRBV7-9 and J is TRBJ2-7, with 10 bases fitting TRBD1. The CDR3 is 17 amino acids. In germline, CDR1 is SEHNR, CDR2 FQNEAQ (reference sequence). The trim removed 5 bases at V and 6 bases at J, leaving 16 bases unmatched. The CDR3 loop reads CASSTPLGDRGRGEQYF. As DNA, the CDR3 is TGTGCCAGCAGCACGCCCTTGGGGGACAGGGGTCGTGGCGAGCAGTACTTC.

The genes are TRBV30 and TRBJ2-7; 9 bases match TRBD2. The CDR3 spans 16 residues. The germline V gene has CDR1 GTSNPN and CDR2 SVGIG (reference sequence). The trim removed 1 base at V and 2 bases at J, leaving 9 bases unmatched. CDR3 sequence reads: CAWSEGLADTTYEQYF. In nucleotides, the CDR3 is TGTGCCTGGAGTGAGGGACTAGCCGATACTACCTACGAGCAGTACTTC.

The count of this clone is one. This chain connects TRBV7-2 to TRBJ1-1; 11 bases are a match to TRBD1. The ends lost 6 bases at V and 11 bases at J; junction bases unmatched: 14. Germline CDR1 and CDR2: SGHTA and FQGNSA. The CDR3 totals 15 residues. CDR3 DNA: TGTGCCAGCAGTACCGAAAGAGGACAGGGGGCGCGGGCTTTCTTT. Amino acid sequence: CASSTERGQGARAFF.

J is TRBJ1-2 and V is TRBV28; 10 bases agree with TRBD1. Germline loops: CDR1 MDHEN, CDR2 SYDVKM. This CDR3 is 14 amino acids long. Trimming at V came to 7 bases and at J to 8 bases, leaving 10 bases not matched to a gene. CDR3 in DNA: TGTGCCAGCACTCGGGGACAGGGGTCCGACGGCTACACCTTC. Protein product: CASTRGQGSDGYTF.

The chain has TRBV7-9 and TRBJ1-1; 7 positions match TRBD1. V shed 0 bases and J 3 bases; nucleotides not matched to a gene: 4. The germline gives CDR1 SEHNR, CDR2 FQNEAQ (reference sequence). The CDR3 sequence is 15 residues long. CDR3 protein: CASSLATGSHTEAFF. Written as DNA, the CDR3 is TGTGCCAGCAGCTTAGCGACAGGGTCCCACACTGAAGCTTTCTTT.

The chain joins TRBV9 to TRBJ2-7; 8 bases line up with TRBD1. Per the germline V gene, CDR1 is SGDLS and CDR2 is YYNGEE. The CDR3 is 17 residues long. V shed 1 base, J shed 6 bases, and the junction held 15 bases outside the gene matches. This CDR3 is CASSVSRVGTGFGEQYF. In nucleotides, the CDR3 is TGTGCCAGCAGCGTATCTAGAGTCGGGACAGGTTTTGGCGAGCAGTACTTC.

The genes are TRBV19 and TRBJ1-5; no clear D gene. The length of the CDR3 is 17 residues. The V end lost 3 bases, the J end lost 0 bases, and 15 bases lay between the germline ends. CDR1 LNHDA and CDR2 SQIVND come from the germline V gene (reference sequence). CDR3 coding DNA: TGTGCCAGTAGTATCGGGCCTCTAATTTATAGCAATCAGCCCCAGCATTTT. Protein: CASSIGPLIYSNQPQHF.

This clone has a handful of counts. This sequence joins TRBV4-3 and TRBJ2-1; 10 bases are a match to TRBD1. The germline V gene has CDR1 LGHNA and CDR2 YSLEER. J was trimmed by 9 bases and V by 0 bases; bases with no gene match: 8. CDR3 length: 16 amino acids. The CDR3 sequence is CASSQDSGTGEGEQFF. CDR3 nucleotides: TGCGCCAGCAGCCAAGACTCCGGGACAGGGGAGGGTGAGCAGTTCTTC.

V usage is TRBV15 and J usage is TRBJ2-2; no reliable D call. Germline V gene data show CDR1 as LNHNV and CDR2 as YYDKDF (reference sequence). The length of the CDR3 is 17 residues. Deletions cut 3 bases from V and 0 bases from J, with 14 bases between. CDR3 DNA sequence: TGTGCCACCAGCAGGGCTCCTACTCTAGCGAACACCGGGGAGCTGTTTTTT. Translation: CATSRAPTLANTGELFF.

The rearrangement uses TRBV5-6 and TRBJ2-7; 8 nucleotides line up with TRBD1. The CDR3 totals 13 residues. V lost 4 bases to trimming and J lost 5 bases; unmatched junction nucleotides: 5. Germline CDR1 is SGHDT and CDR2 is YYEEEE. CDR3 sequence: CASSRGQGDEQYF. The DNA of the CDR3 is TGTGCCAGCAGCCGCGGACAGGGTGACGAGCAGTACTTC.

Of note for this clone: A read error may account for a junction end that differs from germline. The V call is TRBV7-7, the J call TRBJ2-3; no reliable D call. Germline V CDR1 and CDR2: SSHAT, FNYEAQ (reference sequence). The CDR3 sequence is 13 residues long. The CDR3 reads CASSSQAGDTQYF. CDR3 DNA sequence: TGTGCTAGCAGCTCCCAAGCCGGAGATACGCAGTATTTT.

This clone has only one observation. The chain couples TRBV7-9 to TRBJ1-2; D not certain. Germline V gene data show CDR1 as SEHNR and CDR2 as FQNEAQ (reference sequence). CDR3 size: 15 residues. V lost 4 bases and J 2 bases, leaving 14 bases between the germline ends. This CDR3 reads CASSSSWTENYGYTF. The CDR3 nucleotides read TGTGCCAGCAGCTCTTCCTGGACCGAAAACTATGGCTACACCTTC.

This chain connects TRBV7-9 to TRBJ2-2; 8 bases agree with TRBD1. This CDR3 has 16 residues. The germline V gene encodes CDR1 SEHNR and CDR2 FQNEAQ (reference sequence). V gave up 4 bases and J gave up 4 bases; unmatched junction bases: 8. CDR3 sequence: CASSSTDRAGTGELFF. The CDR3 bases are TGTGCCAGCAGCTCAACGGACAGGGCCGGCACCGGGGAGCTGTTTTTT.

This rearrangement joins TRBV5-1 to TRBJ2-7; D unclear. With 0 bases removed from V and 3 bases from J, the gap between germline ends came to 13 bases. This CDR3 is 15 amino acids long. Germline CDR1 is SGHRS and CDR2 is YFSETQ. The CDR3 region is CASSLEPGWHYEQYF. The CDR3 bases are TGCGCCAGCAGCTTGGAACCGGGTTGGCACTACGAGCAGTACTTC.

The chain is built from TRBV2 and TRBJ2-7, with 7 bases identical to TRBD2. Germline V gene data show CDR1 as SNHLY and CDR2 as FYNNEI. The CDR3 sequence is 14 residues long. V lost 6 bases, J lost 1 base, and 6 bases stayed unmatched. CDR3 DNA: TGTGCCAGCAGCCCCTTGGGAGGGTCCTACGAGCAGTACTTC. It translates to CASSPLGGSYEQYF.

The CDR3 reads CASSPDLPGLAGHYEQYF. The CDR3 DNA sequence: TGTGCCAGCAGTCCTGACCTCCCGGGACTAGCGGGTCACTACGAGCAGTACTTC. The chain has TRBV28 and TRBJ2-7; 12 positions agree with TRBD2. Trimming cost V 5 bases and J 3 bases; bases outside gene matches: 14. The germline gives CDR1 MDHEN, CDR2 SYDVKM. This CDR3 has 18 residues.

This chain joins TRBV30 and TRBJ2-1, with unresolved D. Trimming removed 0 bases at V and 0 bases at J, with 9 bases between. The germline CDR1 and CDR2 sequences are GTSNPN and SVGIG (reference sequence). The CDR3 loop spans 15 amino acids. For the CDR3, the DNA is TGTGCCTGGAGTGTAGACTGGAGCTCCTACAATGAGCAGTTCTTC. It codes for CAWSVDWSSYNEQFF.

This clone came up once. The rearrangement joins TRBV30 to TRBJ2-3, with TRBD2 as a possible D gene (6 bases). Trimming pared 1 base from V and 4 bases from J, leaving 15 bases between. The CDR3 covers 15 residues. Looked up from germline, CDR1 is GTSNPN and CDR2 is SVGIG (reference sequence). The CDR3 coding sequence is TGTGCCTGGAGTGAGACGGGAGCCTTCGCAGATACGCAGTATTTT. This gives the protein CAWSETGAFADTQYF.